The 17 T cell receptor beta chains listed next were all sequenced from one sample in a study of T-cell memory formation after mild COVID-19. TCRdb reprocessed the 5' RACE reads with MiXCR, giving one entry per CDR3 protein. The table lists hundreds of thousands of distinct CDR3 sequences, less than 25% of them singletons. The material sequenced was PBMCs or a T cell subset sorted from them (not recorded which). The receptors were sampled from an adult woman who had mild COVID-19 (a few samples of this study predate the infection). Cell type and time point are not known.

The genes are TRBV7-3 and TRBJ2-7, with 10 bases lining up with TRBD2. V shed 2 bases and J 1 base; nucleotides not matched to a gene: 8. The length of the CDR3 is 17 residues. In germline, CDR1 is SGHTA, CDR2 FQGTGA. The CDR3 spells CASSLGPSGGPSYEQYF. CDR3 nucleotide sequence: TGTGCCAGCAGCTTAGGTCCTAGCGGGGGACCTTCCTACGAGCAGTACTTC. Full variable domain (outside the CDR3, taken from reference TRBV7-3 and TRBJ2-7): GAGVSQTPSNKVTEKGKYVELRCDPISGHTALYWYRQSLGQGPEFLIYFQGTGAADDSGLPNDRFFAVRPEGSVSTLKIQRTERGDSAVYLCASSLGPSGGPSYEQYFGPGTRLTVT.

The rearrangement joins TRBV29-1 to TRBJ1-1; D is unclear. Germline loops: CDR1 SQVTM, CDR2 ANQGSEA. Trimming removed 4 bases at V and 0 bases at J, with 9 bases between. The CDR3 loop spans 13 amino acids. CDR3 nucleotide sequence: TGCAGCGTTGCCGGACTCATGAACACTGAAGCTTTCTTT. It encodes CSVAGLMNTEAFF. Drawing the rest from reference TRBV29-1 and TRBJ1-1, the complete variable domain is SAVISQKPSRDICQRGTSLTIQCQVDSQVTMMFWYRQQPGQSLTLIATANQGSEATYESGFVIDKFPISRPNLTFSTLTVSNMSPEDSSIYLCSVAGLMNTEAFFGQGTRLTVV.

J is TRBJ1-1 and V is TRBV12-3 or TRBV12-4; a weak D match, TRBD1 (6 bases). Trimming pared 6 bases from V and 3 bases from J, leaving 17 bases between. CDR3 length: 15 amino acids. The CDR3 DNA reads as TGTGCCAGCAGCCCGGGGTGGGGGGCGCACACTGAAGCTTTCTTT. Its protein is CASSPGWGAHTEAFF.

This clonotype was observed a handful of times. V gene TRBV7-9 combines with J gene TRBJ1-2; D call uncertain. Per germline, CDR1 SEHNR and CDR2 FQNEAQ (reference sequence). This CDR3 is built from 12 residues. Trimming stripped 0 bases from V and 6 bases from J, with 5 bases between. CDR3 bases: TGTGCCAGCAGCTTAGCAGGGAATGGCTACACCTTC. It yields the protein CASSLAGNGYTF.

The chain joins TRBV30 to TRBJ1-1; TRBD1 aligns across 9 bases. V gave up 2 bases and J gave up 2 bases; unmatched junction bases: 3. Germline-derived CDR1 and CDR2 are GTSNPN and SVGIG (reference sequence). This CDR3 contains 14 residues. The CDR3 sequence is CAWSPGQGNTEAFF. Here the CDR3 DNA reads TGTGCCTGGAGTCCGGGACAGGGAAACACTGAAGCTTTCTTT.

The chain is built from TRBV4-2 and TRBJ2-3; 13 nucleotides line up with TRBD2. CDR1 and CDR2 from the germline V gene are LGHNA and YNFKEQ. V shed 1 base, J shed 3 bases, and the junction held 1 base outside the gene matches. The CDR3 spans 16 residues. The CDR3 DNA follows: TGTGCCAGCAGCCAAGGGACTAGCGGGAGAACAGATACGCAGTATTTT. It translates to CASSQGTSGRTDTQYF.

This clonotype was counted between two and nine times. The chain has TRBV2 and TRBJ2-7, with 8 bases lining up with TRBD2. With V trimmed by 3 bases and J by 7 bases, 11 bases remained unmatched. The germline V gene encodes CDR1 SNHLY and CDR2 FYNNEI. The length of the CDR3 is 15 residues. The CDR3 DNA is TGTGCCAGCAGTGAGATAAGCGGGAGTATAGAGGAGCAGTACTTC. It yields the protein CASSEISGSIEEQYF.

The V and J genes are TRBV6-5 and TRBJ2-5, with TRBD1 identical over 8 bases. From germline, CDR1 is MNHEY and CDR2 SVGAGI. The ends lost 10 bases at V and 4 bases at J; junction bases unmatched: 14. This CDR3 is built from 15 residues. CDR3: CATALLDRELETQYF. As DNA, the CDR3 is TGTGCCACCGCGCTCCTGGACAGGGAGCTAGAGACCCAGTACTTC.

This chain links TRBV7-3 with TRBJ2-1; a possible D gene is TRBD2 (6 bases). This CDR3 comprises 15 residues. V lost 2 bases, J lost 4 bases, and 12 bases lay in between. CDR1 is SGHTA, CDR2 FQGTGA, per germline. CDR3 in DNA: TGTGCCAGCAGCTTACCAGGCGGAGGGTACAATGAGCAGTTCTTC. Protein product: CASSLPGGGYNEQFF.

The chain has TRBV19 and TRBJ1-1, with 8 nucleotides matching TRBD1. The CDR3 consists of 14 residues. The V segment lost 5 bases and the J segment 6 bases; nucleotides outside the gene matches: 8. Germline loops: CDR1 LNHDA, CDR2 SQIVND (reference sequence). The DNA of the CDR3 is TGTGCCAGTAGTCTGGTCAGGGGGCGATCTGAAGCTTTCTTT. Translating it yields CASSLVRGRSEAFF.

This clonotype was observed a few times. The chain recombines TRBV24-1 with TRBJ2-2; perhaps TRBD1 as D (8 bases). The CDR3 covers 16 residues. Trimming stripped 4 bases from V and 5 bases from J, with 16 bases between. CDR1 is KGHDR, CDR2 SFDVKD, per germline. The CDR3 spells CATSDPTGEGTGELFF. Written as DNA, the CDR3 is TGTGCCACCAGTGACCCGACAGGGGAGGGGACCGGGGAGCTGTTTTTT.

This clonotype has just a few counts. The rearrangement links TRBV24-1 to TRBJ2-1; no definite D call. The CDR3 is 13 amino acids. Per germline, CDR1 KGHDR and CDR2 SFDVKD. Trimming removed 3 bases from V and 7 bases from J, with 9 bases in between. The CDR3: CATSDPGRNEQFF. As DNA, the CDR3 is TGTGCCACCAGTGATCCCGGACGAAATGAGCAGTTCTTC.

Here the CDR3 reads CASSYSGGYNEQFF. CDR3 DNA sequence: TGTGCCAGCAGTTACTCCGGGGGCTACAATGAGCAGTTCTTC. The rearrangement uses TRBV6-6 and TRBJ2-1; D perhaps matches TRBD2 (6 bases). The V end was cut by 0 bases, the J end by 3 bases, with 6 bases between. The germline gives CDR1 MNHNY, CDR2 SVGAGI (reference sequence). There are 14 residues in the CDR3.

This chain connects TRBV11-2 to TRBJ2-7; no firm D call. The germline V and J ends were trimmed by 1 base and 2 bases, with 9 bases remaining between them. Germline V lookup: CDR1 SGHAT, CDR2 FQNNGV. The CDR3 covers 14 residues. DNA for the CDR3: TGTGCCAGCAGCTTAGCGGTGGGAACCTACGAGCAGTACTTC. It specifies CASSLAVGTYEQYF.

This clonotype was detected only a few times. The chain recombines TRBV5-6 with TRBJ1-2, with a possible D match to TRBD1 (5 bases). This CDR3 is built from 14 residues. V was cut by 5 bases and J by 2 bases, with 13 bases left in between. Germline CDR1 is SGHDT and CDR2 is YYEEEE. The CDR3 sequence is CASSPGPGNYGYTF. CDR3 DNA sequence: TGTGCCAGCAGTCCGGGGCCGGGGAACTATGGCTACACCTTC. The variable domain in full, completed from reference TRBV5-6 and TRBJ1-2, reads DAGVTQSPTHLIKTRGQQVTLRCSPKSGHDTVSWYQQALGQGPQFIFQYYEEEERQRGNFPDRFSGHQFPNYSSELNVNALLLGDSALYLCASSPGPGNYGYTFGSGTRLTVV.

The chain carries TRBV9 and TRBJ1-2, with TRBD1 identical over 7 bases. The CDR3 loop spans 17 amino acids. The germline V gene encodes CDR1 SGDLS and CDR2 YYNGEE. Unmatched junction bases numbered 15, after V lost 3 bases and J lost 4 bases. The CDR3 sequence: CASSGSGGGGDGYGYTF. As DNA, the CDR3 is TGTGCCAGCAGCGGAAGCGGCGGAGGGGGCGACGGCTATGGCTACACCTTC.

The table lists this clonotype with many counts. For the CDR3, the DNA is TGTGCCAGCAGCCGGGACAGGGGGCTTGAGGTCACTGAAGCTTTCTTT. It encodes CASSRDRGLEVTEAFF. V is TRBV7-9 and J is TRBJ1-1; 12 positions match TRBD1. Trimming at V came to 5 bases and at J to 4 bases, leaving 8 bases not matched to a gene. This CDR3 spans 16 amino acids. The germline gives CDR1 SEHNR, CDR2 FQNEAQ (reference sequence).